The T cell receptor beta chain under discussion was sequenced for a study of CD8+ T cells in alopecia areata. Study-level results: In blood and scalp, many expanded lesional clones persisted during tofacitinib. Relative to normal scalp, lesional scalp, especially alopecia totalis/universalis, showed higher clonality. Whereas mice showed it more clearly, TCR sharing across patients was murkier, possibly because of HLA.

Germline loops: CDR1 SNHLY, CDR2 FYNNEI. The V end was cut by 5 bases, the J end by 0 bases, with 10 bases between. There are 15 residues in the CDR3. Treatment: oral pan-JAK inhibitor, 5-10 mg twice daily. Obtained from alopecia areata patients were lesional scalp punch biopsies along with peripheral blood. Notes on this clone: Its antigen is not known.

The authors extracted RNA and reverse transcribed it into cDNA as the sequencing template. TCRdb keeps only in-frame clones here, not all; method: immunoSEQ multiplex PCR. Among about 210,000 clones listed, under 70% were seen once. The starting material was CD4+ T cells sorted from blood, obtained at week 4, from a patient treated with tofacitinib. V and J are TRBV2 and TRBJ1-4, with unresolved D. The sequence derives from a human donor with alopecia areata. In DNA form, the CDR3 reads TGTGCCAGCAGTCTCTACGGTGCAACTAATGAAAAACTGTTTTTT. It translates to CASSLYGATNEKLFF. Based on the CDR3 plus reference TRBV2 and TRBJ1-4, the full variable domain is EPEVTQTPSHQVTQMGQEVILRCVPISNHLYFYWYRQILGQKVEFLVSFYNNEISEKSEIFDDQFSVERPDGSNFTLKIRSTKLEDSAMYFCASSLYGATNEKLFFGSGTQLSVL.